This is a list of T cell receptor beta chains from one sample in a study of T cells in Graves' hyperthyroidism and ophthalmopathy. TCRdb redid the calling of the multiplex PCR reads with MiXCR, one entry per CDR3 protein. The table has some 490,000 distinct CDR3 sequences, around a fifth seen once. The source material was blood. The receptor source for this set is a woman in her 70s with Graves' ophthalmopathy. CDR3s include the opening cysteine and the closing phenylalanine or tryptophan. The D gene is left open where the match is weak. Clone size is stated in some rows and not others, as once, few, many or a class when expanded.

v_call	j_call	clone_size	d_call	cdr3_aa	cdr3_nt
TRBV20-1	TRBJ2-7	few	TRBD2	CSARDATSGSYEQYF	TGCAGTGCTAGAGATGCGACTAGCGGATCCTACGAGCAGTACTTC
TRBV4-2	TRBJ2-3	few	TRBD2	CASSRHGLAGGPPSTDTQYF	TGTGCCAGCAGCCGCCATGGACTAGCGGGAGGGCCCCCTAGCACAGATACGCAGTATTTT
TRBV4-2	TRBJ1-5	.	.	CASSQVHFNSNQPQHF	TGTGCCAGCAGCCAAGTCCACTTCAATAGCAATCAGCCCCAGCATTTT
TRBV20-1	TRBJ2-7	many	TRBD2	CSAPRGVGPPYEQYF	TGCAGTGCTCCGCGGGGGGTGGGGCCTCCCTACGAGCAGTACTTC
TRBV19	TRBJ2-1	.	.	CASSRLELLAHNEQFF	TGTGCCAGTAGTAGACTAGAACTATTGGCCCACAATGAGCAGTTCTTC
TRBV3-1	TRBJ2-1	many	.	CASSQGPFPDNEQFF	TGTGCCAGCAGCCAAGGGCCCTTCCCCGATAATGAGCAGTTCTTC
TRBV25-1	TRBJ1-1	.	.	CASSPTGQGTEAFF	TGTGCCAGCAGTCCGACAGGCCAAGGGACTGAAGCTTTCTTT
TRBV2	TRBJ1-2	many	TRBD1	CASSLRQGYRNGYTF	TGTGCCAGCAGTCTCCGACAGGGCTATAGGAATGGCTACACCTTC
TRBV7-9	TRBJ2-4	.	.	CASSLVRGARDIQYF	TGTGCCAGCAGCTTGGTTCGGGGGGCGAGAGACATTCAGTACTTC
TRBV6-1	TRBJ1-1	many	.	CASRRMGDRSNTEAFF	TGTGCCAGCAGACGAATGGGCGACAGATCGAACACTGAAGCTTTCTTT
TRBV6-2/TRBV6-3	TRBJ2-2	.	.	CASSYSGVIWRGELFF	TGTGCCAGCAGTTACTCCGGGGTCATCTGGCGGGGGGAGCTGTTTTTT
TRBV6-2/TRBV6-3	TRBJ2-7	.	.	CASSSRQAYEQYF	TGTGCCAGCAGTTCTAGACAGGCCTACGAGCAGTACTTC
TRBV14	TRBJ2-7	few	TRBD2	CASSRRGLAGVGRNEQYF	TGTGCCAGCAGCCGGAGAGGACTAGCGGGAGTGGGGAGAAACGAGCAGTACTTC
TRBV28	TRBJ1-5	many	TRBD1	CASRQGQGPHQPQHF	TGTGCCAGCAGGCAGGGACAGGGTCCCCATCAGCCCCAGCATTTT
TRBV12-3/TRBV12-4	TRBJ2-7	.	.	CASSRQEQGGYEQYF	TGTGCCAGCTCACGGCAGGAACAGGGAGGCTACGAGCAGTACTTC
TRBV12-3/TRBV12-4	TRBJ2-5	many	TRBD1	CASSLHETGFQETQYF	TGTGCCAGCAGTTTACACGAGACAGGGTTCCAAGAGACCCAGTACTTC
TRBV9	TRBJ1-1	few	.	CASSDLVNTEAFF	TGTGCCAGCAGCGACCTAGTGAACACTGAAGCTTTCTTT
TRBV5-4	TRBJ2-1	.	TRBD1	CASSHRDRDYNEQFF	TGTGCCAGCAGCCACCGGGACAGGGACTACAATGAGCAGTTCTTC
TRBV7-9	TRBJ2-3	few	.	CASTETADTQYF	TGTGCCAGCACCGAAACGGCAGATACGCAGTATTTT
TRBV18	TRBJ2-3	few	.	CASSPPTRSDTQYF	TGTGCCAGCTCACCACCGACAAGATCAGATACGCAGTATTTT
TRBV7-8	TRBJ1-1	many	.	CASSRRESATEAFF	TGTGCCAGCAGCCGCCGGGAGTCTGCCACTGAAGCTTTCTTT
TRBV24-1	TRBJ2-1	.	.	CATGMVPTVAYNEQFF	TGTGCCACCGGGATGGTCCCGACCGTGGCCTACAATGAGCAGTTCTTC
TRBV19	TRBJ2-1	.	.	CASSQYSQVPGLPRISYNEQFF	TGTGCCAGTAGTCAGTACTCCCAAGTCCCGGGACTCCCTCGAATATCCTACAATGAGCAGTTCTTC
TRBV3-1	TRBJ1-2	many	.	CASSHTGTAIGYTF	TGTGCCAGCAGCCACACCGGGACGGCGATTGGCTACACCTTC
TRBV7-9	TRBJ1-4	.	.	CASSSALATNEKLFF	TGTGCCAGCAGCTCGGCTTTAGCAACTAATGAAAAACTGTTTTTT
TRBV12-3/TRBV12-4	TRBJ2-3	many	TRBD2	CASIFNLAGGRGDTQYF	TGTGCCAGCATCTTTAATCTAGCGGGAGGTCGGGGTGATACGCAGTATTTT
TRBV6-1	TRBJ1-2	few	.	CANSPGPGGYTF	TGTGCCAACAGCCCCGGCCCAGGAGGCTACACCTTC
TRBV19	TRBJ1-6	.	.	CASSSLFVNSPLHF	TGTGCCAGTAGCTCATTGTTCGTTAATTCACCCCTCCACTTT
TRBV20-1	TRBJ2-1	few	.	CSASFGTSYNEQFF	TGCAGTGCTAGCTTCGGGACCTCCTACAATGAGCAGTTCTTC
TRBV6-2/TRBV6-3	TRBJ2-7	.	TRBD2	CASSYSGSGSYEQYF	TGTGCCAGCAGTTACTCGGGAAGCGGGAGTTACGAGCAGTACTTC
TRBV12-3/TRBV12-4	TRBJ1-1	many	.	CASSLASNAEAFF	TGTGCCAGCAGTTTAGCAAGTAACGCTGAAGCTTTCTTT
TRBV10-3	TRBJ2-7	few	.	CAISESGTPGPEQYF	TGTGCCATCAGTGAGTCCGGGACACCAGGACCCGAGCAGTACTTC
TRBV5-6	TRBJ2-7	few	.	CASSLAFGEQYF	TGTGCCAGCAGCTTGGCCTTCGGCGAGCAGTACTTC
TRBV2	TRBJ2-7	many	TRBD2	CASTRTSGSYEQYF	TGTGCCAGCACCCGTACTAGCGGCTCCTACGAGCAGTACTTC
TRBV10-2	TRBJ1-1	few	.	CASLRGQNTEAFF	TGCGCCAGCCTACGGGGGCAGAACACTGAAGCTTTCTTT
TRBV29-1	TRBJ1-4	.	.	CSVSRGREKLFF	TGCAGCGTCTCCAGGGGCCGGGAAAAACTGTTTTTT
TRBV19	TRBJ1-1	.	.	CASSLGPMNTEAFF	TGTGCCAGTAGTCTTGGACCAATGAACACTGAAGCTTTCTTT
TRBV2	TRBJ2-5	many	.	CASSEALPRPETQYF	TGTGCCAGCAGTGAAGCGCTTCCACGGCCGGAGACCCAGTACTTC
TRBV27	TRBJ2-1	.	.	CASTPGISYNEQFF	TGTGCCAGCACCCCCGGTATCTCCTACAATGAGCAGTTCTTC
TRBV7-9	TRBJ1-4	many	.	CASSSSHRGEKLFF	TGTGCCAGCAGCTCGAGTCACCGAGGTGAAAAACTGTTTTTT
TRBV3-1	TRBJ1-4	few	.	CASSHNEELFF	TGTGCCAGCAGTCATAATGAGGAACTGTTTTTT
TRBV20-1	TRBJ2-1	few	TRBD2	CSAPVGGRGVNEQFF	TGCAGTGCACCGGTGGGCGGGAGGGGGGTCAATGAGCAGTTCTTC
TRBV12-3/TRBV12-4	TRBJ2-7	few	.	CASRYTGSSYEQYF	TGTGCCAGCAGGTATACAGGGAGCTCCTACGAGCAGTACTTC
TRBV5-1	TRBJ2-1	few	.	CASSLDSRHNEQFF	TGCGCCAGCAGCTTGGACTCGCGGCACAATGAGCAGTTCTTC
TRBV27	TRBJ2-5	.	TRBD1	CASSFRTGGMTQYF	TGTGCCAGCAGTTTCCGGACAGGGGGGATGACCCAGTACTTC
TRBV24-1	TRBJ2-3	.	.	CATSDQNSGEVPDTQYF	TGTGCCACCAGTGATCAAAATAGTGGGGAGGTTCCAGATACGCAGTATTTT